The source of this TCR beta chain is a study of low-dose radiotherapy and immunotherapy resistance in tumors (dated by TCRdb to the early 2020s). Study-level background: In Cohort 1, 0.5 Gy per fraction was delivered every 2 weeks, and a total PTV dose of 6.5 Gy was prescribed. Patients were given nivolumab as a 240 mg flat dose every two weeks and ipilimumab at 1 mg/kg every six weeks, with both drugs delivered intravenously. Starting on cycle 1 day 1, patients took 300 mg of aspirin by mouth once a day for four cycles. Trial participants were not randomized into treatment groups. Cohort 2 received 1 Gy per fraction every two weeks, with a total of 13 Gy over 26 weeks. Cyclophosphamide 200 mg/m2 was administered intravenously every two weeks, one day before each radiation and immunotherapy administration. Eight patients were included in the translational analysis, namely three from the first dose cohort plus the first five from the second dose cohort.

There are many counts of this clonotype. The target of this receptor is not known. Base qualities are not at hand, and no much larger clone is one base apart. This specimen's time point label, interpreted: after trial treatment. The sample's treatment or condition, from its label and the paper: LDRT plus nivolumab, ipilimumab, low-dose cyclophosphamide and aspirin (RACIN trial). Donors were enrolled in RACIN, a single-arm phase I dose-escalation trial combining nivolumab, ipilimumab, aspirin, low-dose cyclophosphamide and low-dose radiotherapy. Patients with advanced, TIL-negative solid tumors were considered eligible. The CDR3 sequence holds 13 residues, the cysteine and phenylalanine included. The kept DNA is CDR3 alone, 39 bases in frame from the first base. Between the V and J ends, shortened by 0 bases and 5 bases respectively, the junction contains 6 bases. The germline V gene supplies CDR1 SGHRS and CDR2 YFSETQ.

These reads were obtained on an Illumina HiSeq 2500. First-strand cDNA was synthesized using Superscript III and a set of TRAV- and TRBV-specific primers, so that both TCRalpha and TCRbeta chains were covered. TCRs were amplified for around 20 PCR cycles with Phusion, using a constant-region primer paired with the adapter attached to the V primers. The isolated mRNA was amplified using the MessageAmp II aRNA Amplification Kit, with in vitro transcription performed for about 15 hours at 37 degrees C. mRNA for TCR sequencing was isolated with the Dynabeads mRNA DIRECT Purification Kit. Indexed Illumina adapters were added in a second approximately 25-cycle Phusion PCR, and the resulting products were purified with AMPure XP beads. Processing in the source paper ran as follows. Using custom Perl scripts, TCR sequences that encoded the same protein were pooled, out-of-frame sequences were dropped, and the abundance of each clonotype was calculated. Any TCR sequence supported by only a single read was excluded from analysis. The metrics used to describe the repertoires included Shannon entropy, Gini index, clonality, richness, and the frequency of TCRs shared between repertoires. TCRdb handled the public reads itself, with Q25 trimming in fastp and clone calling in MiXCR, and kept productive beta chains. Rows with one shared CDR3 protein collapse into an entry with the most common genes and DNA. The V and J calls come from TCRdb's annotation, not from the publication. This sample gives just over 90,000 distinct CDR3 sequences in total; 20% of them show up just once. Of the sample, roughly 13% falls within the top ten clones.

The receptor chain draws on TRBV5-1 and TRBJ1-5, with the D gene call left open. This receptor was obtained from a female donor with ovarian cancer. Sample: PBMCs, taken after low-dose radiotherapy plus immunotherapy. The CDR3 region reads CASSLVFDQPQHF. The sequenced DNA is TGCGCCAGCAGCTTGGTGTTTGATCAGCCCCAGCATTTT.